The 3 T cell receptor beta chains in this list originate from one sample, sequenced in a study of technical replicates of blood from a handful of donors. Libraries were prepared by immunoSEQ multiplex PCR; TCRdb keeps only in-frame clonotypes and omits some of them. Of roughly 72,000 clones in the sample, about 90% are singletons; the top ten hold under 0.5%. The sample was T cells isolated from PBMCs. Receptor source: a human donor in good health.

The rearrangement joins TRBV14 to TRBJ2-7; D perhaps matches TRBD1 (6 bases). The CDR3 spans 13 residues. From germline, CDR1 is SGHDN and CDR2 FVKESK. V was shortened by 1 base and J by 4 bases, with 8 bases between the two germline ends. CDR3 bases: TGTGCCAGCAGCCAAGTCAGGGGATACGAGCAGTACTTC. Translation gives CASSQVRGYEQYF.

J is TRBJ2-1 and V is TRBV2; D is perhaps TRBD1 (6 bases). This CDR3 has 19 amino acids. Germline-derived CDR1 and CDR2 are SNHLY and FYNNEI. V was pared by 8 bases and J by 0 bases, with 26 bases between. CDR3 nucleotides: TGTGCCAGCCGTATGAGATCGCACAACAGGGTTTTCTCCTACAATGAGCAGTTCTTC. Residues: CASRMRSHNRVFSYNEQFF.

The V and J genes are TRBV4-3 and TRBJ2-3; 10 bases agree with TRBD2. The junction had 8 bases not matched to a gene; V was cut back by 4 bases and J by 4 bases. Germline CDR1 reads LGHNA; CDR2 reads YSLEER. The CDR3 contains 16 residues. The CDR3 bases are TGCGCCAGCAGCCCACTTCTACTAGCGGGACCAGATACGCAGTATTTT. Encoded protein: CASSPLLLAGPDTQYF.